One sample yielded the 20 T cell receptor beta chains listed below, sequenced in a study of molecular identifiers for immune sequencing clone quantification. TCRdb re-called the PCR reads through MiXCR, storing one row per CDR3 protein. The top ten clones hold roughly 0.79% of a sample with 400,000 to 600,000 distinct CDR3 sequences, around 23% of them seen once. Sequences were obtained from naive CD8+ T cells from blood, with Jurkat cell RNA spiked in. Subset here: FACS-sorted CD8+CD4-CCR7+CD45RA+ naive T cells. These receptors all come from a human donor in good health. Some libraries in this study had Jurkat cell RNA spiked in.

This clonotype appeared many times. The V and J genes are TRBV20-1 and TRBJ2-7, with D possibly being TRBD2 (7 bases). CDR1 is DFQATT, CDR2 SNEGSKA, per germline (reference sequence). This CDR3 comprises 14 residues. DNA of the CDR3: TGCACCGCTCTTGGGGGGGGCAACTCCTACGAGCAGTACTTC. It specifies CTALGGGNSYEQYF.

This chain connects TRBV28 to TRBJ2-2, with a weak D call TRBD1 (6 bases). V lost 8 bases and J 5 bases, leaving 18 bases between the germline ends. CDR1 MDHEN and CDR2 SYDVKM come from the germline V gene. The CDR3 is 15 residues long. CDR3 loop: CASRTWGRWTGELFF. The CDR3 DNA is TGTGCCAGCCGGACTTGGGGGCGTTGGACCGGGGAGCTGTTTTTT.

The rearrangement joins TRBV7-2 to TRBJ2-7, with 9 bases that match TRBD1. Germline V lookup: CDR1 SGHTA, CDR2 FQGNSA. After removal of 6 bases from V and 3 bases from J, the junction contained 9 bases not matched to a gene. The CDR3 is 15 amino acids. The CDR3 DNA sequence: TGTGCCAGCAGTATACCGGGACAGGGCCTCTACGAGCAGTACTTC. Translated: CASSIPGQGLYEQYF.

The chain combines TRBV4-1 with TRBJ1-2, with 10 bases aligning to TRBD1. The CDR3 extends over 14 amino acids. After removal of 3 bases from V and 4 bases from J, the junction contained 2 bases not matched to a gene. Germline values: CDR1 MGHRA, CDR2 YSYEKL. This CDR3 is CASSQRQGAYGYTF. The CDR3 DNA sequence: TGCGCCAGCAGCCAGAGACAGGGGGCCTATGGCTACACCTTC.

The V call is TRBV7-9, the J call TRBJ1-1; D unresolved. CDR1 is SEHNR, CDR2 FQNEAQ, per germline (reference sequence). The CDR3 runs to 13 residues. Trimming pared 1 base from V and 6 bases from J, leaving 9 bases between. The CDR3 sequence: CASSLDYGSEAFF. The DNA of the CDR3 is TGTGCCAGCAGCTTAGACTACGGCTCTGAAGCTTTCTTT.

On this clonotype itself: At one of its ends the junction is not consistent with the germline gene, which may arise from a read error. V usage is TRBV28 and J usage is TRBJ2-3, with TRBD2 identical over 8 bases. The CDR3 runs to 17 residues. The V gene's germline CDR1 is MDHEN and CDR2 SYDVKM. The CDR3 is CASSSAREDFGTDTLYF. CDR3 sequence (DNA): TGTGCCAGCAGTTCCGCGCGGGAGGATTTTGGCACAGATACGCTGTATTTT.

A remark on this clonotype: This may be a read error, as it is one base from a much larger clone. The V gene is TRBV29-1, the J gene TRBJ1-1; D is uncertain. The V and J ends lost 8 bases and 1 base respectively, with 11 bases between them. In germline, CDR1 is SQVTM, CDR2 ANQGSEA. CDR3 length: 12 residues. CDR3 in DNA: TGCAGCACACTAGCCGGGAACACTGAAGCTTTCTTT. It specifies CSTLAGNTEAFF.

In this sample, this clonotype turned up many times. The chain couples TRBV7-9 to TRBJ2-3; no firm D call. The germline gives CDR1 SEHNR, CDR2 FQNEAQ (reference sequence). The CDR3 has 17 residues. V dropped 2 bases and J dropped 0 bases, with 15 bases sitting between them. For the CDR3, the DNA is TGTGCCAGCAGCTTAAGTTCCCTCGGCCATAGCACAGATACGCAGTATTTT. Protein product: CASSLSSLGHSTDTQYF.

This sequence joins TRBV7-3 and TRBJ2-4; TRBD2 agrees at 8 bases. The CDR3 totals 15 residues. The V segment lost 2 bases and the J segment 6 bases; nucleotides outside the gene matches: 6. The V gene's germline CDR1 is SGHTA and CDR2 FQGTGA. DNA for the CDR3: TGTGCCAGCAGCTTAGGCGGGGGGCCTGGAAACATTCAGTACTTC. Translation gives CASSLGGGPGNIQYF.

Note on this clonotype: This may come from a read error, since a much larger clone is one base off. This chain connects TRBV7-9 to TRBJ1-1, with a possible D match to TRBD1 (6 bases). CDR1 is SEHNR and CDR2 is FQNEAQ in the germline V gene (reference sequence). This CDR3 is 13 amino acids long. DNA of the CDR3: TGTGCCAGCAGCTCACTACAGGGACCTGAAGCTTACTTT. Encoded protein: CASSSLQGPEAYF.

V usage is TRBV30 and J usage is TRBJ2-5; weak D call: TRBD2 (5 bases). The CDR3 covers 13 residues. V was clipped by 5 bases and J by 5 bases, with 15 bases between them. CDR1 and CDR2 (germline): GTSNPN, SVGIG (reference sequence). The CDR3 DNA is TGTGCCTGGGAAGGTCCCCCGGGGGAGACCCAGTACTTC. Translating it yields CAWEGPPGETQYF.

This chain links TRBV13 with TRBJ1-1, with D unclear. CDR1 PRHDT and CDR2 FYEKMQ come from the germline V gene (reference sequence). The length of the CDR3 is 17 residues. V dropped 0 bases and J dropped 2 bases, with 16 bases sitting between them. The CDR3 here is CASSLGAAITANTEAFF. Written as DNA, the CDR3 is TGTGCCAGCAGCTTAGGGGCAGCCATTACAGCAAACACTGAAGCTTTCTTT.

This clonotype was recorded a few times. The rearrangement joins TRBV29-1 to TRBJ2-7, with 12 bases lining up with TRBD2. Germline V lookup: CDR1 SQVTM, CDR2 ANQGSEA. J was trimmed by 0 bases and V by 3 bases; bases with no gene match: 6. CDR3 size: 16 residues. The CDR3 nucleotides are TGCAGCGTTGAGGGACTAGCGGGTCTGAGCTCCTACGAGCAGTACTTC. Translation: CSVEGLAGLSSYEQYF.

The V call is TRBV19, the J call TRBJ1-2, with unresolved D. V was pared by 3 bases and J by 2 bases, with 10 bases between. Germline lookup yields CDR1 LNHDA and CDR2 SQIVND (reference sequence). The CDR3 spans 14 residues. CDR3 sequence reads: CASSIDIANYGYTF. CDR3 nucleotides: TGTGCCAGTAGTATCGACATAGCGAACTATGGCTACACCTTC.

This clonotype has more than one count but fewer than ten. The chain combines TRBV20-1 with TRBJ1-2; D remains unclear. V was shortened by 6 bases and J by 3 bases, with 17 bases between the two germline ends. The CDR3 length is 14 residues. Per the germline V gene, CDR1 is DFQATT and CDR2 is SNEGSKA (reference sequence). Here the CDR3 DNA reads TGCAGTGCGCCCTACCTGGGCCAAGACTATGGCTACACCTTC. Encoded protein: CSAPYLGQDYGYTF.

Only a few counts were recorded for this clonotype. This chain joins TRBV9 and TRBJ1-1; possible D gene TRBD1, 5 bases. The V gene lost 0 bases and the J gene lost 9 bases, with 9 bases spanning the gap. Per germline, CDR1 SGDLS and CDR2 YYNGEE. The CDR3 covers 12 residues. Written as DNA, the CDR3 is TGTGCCAGCAGCGTAGTGGGGGATCAAGCTTTCTTT. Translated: CASSVVGDQAFF.

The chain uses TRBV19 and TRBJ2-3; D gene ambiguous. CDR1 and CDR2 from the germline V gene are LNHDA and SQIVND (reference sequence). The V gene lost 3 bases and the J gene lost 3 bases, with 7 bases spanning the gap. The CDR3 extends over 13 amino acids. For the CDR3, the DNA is TGTGCCAGTAGTATCTTCTTAACAGATACGCAGTATTTT. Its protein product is CASSIFLTDTQYF.

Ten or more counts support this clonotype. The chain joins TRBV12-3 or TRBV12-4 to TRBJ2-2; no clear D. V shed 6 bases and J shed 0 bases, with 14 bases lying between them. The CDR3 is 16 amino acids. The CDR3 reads CASSPYSVANTGELFF. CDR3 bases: TGTGCCAGCAGCCCCTATTCAGTCGCGAACACCGGGGAGCTGTTTTTT.

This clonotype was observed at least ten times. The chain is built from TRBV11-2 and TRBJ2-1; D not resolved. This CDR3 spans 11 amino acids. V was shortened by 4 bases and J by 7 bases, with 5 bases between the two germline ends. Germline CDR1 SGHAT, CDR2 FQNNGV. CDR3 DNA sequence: TGTGCCAGCAGCTCCAGAAATGAGCAGTTCTTC. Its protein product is CASSSRNEQFF.

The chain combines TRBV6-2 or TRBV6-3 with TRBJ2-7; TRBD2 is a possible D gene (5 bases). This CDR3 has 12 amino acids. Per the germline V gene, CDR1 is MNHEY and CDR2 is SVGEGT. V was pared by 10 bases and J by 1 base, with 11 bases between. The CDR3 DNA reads TGTGCCATCGCACGGGGTTCCTACGAGCAGTACTTC. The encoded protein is CAIARGSYEQYF.